This TCR beta chain was sequenced for a study of blood T cells in healthy people across ages (dated by TCRdb to about 2015). Context from the whole study: Template switching captured roughly one uniquely barcoded TCR beta cDNA molecule per two T cells in model experiments. Age-related changes in TCR beta repertoire diversity were measured in the study by deep sequencing normalized with unique cDNA molecular identifiers. Four age groups were formed from the donors: young (average 16 years), middle-aged (more than 35), aged (over 55) and long-lived (around 80). Donors of different ages were randomly distributed across sequencing lanes to avoid experimental bias. Two additional independent replicas of 1 million unique cDNA reads from the same blood draw were analyzed for two donors (one aged 18 to 30 and one aged 80 or older). General conclusions and limits of the study: The CMV infection status of donors was not known, potentially confounding age-related changes in expanded clonotypes. Estimates of total diversity based on one million sequenced T cells were considered lower bounds and underestimates. Bulk unsorted PBMC profiling prevented conclusive comparison of naive and antigen-experienced compartments. As age increased, observed TCR beta diversity per million T cells dropped in a roughly linear way, and a significant reduction was already evident by age 40. Compared with the aged group, the long-lived group had more naive CD4+ T cells, fewer expanded clones and increased TCR diversity, a pattern suggesting age selection. There was a strong correlation between observed TCR beta diversity and the percentage of naive T cells measured by flow cytometry.

From its cysteine to its phenylalanine, the CDR3 spans 14 amino acids. Solely the CDR3 DNA is kept, with 42 bases framed from the first base. Based on the germline V gene (reference sequence), the CDR1 and CDR2 sequences are DFQATT and SNEGSKA. A distance of 19 bases separates the germline ends of V and J, which lose 6 bases and 6 bases respectively. Library generation was performed with 5' RACE. Reads for this sample came from an Illumina HiSeq 2500. The second PCR ran for about 7 to 11 cycles and used a J-beta primer mix along with a sample-barcoded 5' primer. A template-switch 5' adaptor carrying 12 random nucleotides introduced a unique molecular identifier onto each TCR beta cDNA molecule. At least 2.5 million CDR3-containing paired-end reads were obtained from each sample. First-strand cDNA was synthesized from all RNA with the Mint cDNA synthesis kit, primed by a TRBC-specific oligonucleotide. Following uracil-DNA glycosylase treatment, a first 18-cycle PCR with universal primers M1SS and BC2_uni_R was performed on all cDNA. Under the source paper's analysis protocol: For normalization, 1 million high-quality reads were randomly selected from each sample, with every read carrying a distinct molecular identifier. Reads sharing molecular identifiers were discarded rather than binned into consensus sequences. MiTCR, run with a Q25 quality threshold and the strictest error-elimination algorithm, handled CDR3 identification, clonotype clustering and error correction. A nonparametric unseen species model with Euler transformation was used to estimate a lower bound on total TCR beta diversity. TCRdb trimmed public reads at Q25 via fastp, called clones via MiXCR and kept in-frame beta chains. Every entry covers one CDR3 protein and lists the most common genes and DNA from its rows. TCRdb's processing, not the authors', yielded these V and J calls. For this sample there are about 1,400,000 distinct CDR3 sequences; around 59% appear just once. The ten largest make up 5% to 7% of the sample.

On this clonotype itself: This receptor's antigen is unknown. There are no base qualities to consult, and no much larger clone falls within one base.

The 39 donors, aged about 6 to 100 years, were systemically healthy Caucasian individuals from Russia. Each donor gave about 9.8 milliliters of peripheral blood, drawn into EDTA-treated Vacutainer tubes. Ficoll-Paque density-gradient centrifugation was used to isolate PBMCs, with at least 7 million per sample. Trizol reagent was used to extract total RNA from the PBMCs, yielding at least 5.5 micrograms per sample. For every donor, an aliquot of PBMCs went through flow cytometry to measure the percentages of naive CD45RAhigh/CD27high T cells. The clonotype was recovered from a young man in good health. Recombination connected TRBV20-1 to TRBJ2-3; no D gene can be assigned with confidence. Sequencing used blood. The DNA sequence is TGCAGTGCCCAAAAGGCCGGTGGGTCGGATACGCAGTATTTT. Its protein reads: CSAQKAGGSDTQYF.